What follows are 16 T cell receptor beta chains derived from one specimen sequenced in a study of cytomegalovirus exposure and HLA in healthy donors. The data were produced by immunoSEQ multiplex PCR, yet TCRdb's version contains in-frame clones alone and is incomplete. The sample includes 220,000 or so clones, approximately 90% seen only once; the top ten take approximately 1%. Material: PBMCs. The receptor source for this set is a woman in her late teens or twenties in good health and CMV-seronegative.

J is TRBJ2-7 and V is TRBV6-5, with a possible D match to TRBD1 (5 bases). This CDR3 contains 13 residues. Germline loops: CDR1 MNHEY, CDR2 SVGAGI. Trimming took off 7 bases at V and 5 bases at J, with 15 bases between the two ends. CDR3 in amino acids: CASTLGQSDEQYF. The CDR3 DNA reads TGTGCCAGCACCTTAGGACAATCGGACGAGCAGTACTTC.

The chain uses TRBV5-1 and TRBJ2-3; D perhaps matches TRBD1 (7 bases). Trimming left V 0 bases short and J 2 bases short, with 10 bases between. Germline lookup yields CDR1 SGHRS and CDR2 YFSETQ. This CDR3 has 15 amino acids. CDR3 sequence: CASSLGQGLTDTQYF. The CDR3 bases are TGCGCCAGCAGCTTGGGACAGGGACTCACAGATACGCAGTATTTT.

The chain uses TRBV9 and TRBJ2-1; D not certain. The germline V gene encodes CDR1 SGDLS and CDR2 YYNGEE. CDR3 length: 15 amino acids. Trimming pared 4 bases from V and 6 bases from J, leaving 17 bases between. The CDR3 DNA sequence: TGTGCCAGCAGCTTCCTTGACTCGAGCCTCAATGAGCAGTTCTTC. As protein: CASSFLDSSLNEQFF.

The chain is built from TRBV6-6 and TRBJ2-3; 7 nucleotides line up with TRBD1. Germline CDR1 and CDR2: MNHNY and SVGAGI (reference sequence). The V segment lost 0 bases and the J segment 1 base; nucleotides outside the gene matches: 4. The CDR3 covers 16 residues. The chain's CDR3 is CASSYSGTVGTDTQYF. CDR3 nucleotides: TGTGCCAGCAGTTACTCGGGGACAGTCGGCACAGATACGCAGTATTTT.

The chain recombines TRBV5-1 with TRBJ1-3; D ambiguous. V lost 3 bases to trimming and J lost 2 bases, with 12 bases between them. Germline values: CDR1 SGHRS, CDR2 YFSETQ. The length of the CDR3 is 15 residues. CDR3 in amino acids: CASSSMIGAGNTIYF. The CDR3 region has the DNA TGCGCCAGCAGCTCCATGATCGGAGCTGGAAACACCATATATTTT.

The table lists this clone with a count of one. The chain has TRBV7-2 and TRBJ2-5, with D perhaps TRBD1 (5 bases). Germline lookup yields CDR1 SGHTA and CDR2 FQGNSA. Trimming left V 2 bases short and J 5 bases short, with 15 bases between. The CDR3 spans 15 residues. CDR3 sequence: CASSLFVAGRETQYF. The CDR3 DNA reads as TGTGCCAGCAGCTTATTTGTCGCAGGGCGTGAGACCCAGTACTTC. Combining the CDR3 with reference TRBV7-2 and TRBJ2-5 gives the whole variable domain GAGVSQSPSNKVTEKGKDVELRCDPISGHTALYWYRQSLGQGLEFLIYFQGNSAPDKSGLPSDRFSAERTGGSVSTLTIQRTQQEDSAVYLCASSLFVAGRETQYFGPGTRLLVL.

Written as DNA, the CDR3 is TGTGCCAGCAGTTTATCAGGCGGGACCGGTGGCTACACCTTC. Protein: CASSLSGGTGGYTF. V and J are TRBV27 and TRBJ1-2; the D gene is possibly TRBD1 (5 bases). CDR1 and CDR2 from the germline V gene are MNHEY and SMNVEV (reference sequence). Trimming stripped 0 bases from V and 7 bases from J, with 12 bases between. The CDR3 has 14 residues.

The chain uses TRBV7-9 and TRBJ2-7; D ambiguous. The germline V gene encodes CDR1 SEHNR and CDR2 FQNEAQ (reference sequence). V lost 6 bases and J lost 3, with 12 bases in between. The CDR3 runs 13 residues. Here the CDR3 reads CASSPHRSYEQYF. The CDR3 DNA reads TGTGCCAGCAGTCCACATAGGAGCTACGAGCAGTACTTC.

The CDR3 reads CASSPTQGLVNEQFF. DNA for the CDR3: TGTGCCAGCAGCCCAACCCAGGGACTAGTCAATGAGCAGTTCTTC. V is TRBV9 and J is TRBJ2-1; 8 bases agree with TRBD2. V shed 4 bases, J shed 6 bases, and the junction held 9 bases outside the gene matches. The CDR3 loop spans 15 amino acids. Germline values: CDR1 SGDLS, CDR2 YYNGEE.

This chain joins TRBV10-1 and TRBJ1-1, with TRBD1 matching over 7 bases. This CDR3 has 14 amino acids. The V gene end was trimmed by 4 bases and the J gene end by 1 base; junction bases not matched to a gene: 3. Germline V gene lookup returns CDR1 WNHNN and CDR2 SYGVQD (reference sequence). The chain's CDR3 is CASSATGRNTEAFF. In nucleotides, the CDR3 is TGCGCCAGCAGTGCGACAGGGAGGAACACTGAAGCTTTCTTT.

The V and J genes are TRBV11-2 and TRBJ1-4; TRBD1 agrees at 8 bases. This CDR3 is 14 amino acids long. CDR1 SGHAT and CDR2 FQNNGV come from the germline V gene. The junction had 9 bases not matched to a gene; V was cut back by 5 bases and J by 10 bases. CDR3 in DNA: TGTGCCAGCAGCCCCCAGGGGGCGGTTGGAAAACTGTTTTTT. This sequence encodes CASSPQGAVGKLFF.

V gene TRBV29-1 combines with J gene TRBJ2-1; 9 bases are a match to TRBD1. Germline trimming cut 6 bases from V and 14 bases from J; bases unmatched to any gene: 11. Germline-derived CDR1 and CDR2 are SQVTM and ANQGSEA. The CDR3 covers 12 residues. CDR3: CSVGPGQGWEFF. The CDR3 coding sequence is TGCAGCGTCGGCCCGGGACAGGGATGGGAGTTCTTC.

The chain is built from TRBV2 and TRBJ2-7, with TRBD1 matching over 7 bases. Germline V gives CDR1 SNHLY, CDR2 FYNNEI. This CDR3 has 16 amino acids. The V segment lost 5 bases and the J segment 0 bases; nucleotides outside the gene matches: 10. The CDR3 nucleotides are TGTGCCAGCAGTCCCAACCGGGACAGATACTCCTACGAGCAGTACTTC. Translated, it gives CASSPNRDRYSYEQYF.

CDR3 sequence (DNA): TGTGCCTGGCGGGACAGGGGAACCTATGGCTACACCTTC. This encodes CAWRDRGTYGYTF. V is TRBV30 and J is TRBJ1-2; 10 nucleotides agree with TRBD1. Per germline, CDR1 GTSNPN and CDR2 SVGIG (reference sequence). V lost 5 bases and J lost 4; bases outside the gene matches: 4. The CDR3 is 13 residues long.

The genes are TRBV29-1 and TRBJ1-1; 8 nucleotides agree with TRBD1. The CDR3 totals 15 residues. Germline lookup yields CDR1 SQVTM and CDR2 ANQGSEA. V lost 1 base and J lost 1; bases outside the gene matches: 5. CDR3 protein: CSVEGGDRGNTEAFF. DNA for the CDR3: TGCAGCGTTGAAGGGGGTGACAGGGGGAACACTGAAGCTTTCTTT.

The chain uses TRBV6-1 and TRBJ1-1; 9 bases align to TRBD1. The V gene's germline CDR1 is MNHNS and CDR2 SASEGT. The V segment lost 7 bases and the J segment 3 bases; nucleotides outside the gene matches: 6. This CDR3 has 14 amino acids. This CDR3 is CASTPDRGYTEAFF. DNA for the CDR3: TGTGCCAGCACCCCCGACAGGGGGTACACTGAAGCTTTCTTT.